This T cell receptor beta chain was profiled in a study of cytomegalovirus exposure and HLA in healthy donors. General study findings and limits: Associated with cytomegalovirus, according to the listing, were 150 to 200 TCR beta chains. 87-base-pair reads could not separate some V segments, including TRBV6-2 and TRBV6-3. Among TCR sequences, most were rare, though some public TCRs appeared in many donors.

The PCR contained 60 Vbeta and 13 Jbeta primers. TCRdb's copy holds only in-frame clones and misses some; the assay was immunoSEQ multiplex PCR. The profile shows about 160,000 clones, approximately 75% of them singletons. The germline V gene encodes CDR1 MGHRA and CDR2 YSYEKL. The CDR3 contains 16 residues. Regarding this clone: Its antigen is still unknown. Germline is not matched at one junction end, which may reflect a read error. Other DNA variants within this sample encode the same CDR3.

The chain uses TRBV4-1 and TRBJ1-5; D may be TRBD1 (6 bases). The sequencing sample was made of PBMCs. The source is a man in his forties or fifties in good health and CMV-seropositive. The CDR3 sequence: CASSQEGRGFNQPQHF. The CDR3 DNA follows: TGCGCTAGCAGCCAAGAGGGCAGGGGATTCAATCAGCCCCAGCATTTT.